These T cell receptor beta chains were read from a single sample in a study of a mutant IDH1 vaccine in newly diagnosed glioma. The repertoire was sequenced with immunoSEQ multiplex PCR; TCRdb's copy has only in-frame clones and lacks some. Of roughly 54,000 clones in the sample, roughly 80% are singletons; the top ten hold around 4.1%. Their recognized antigens are unknown. Specimen: PBMCs, collected from a glioma patient whose treatment included an IDH1 peptide vaccine. The receptors stem from a woman younger than 35 with glioma. Each CDR3 is given with its conserved first and last residue. The order of the fields is CDR3 DNA, CDR3 protein, V gene, D gene, J gene, clone size. D genes are given only for firm matches. The size of a clone is reported for some rows only, either as once, few or many, or as a class for expanded clones.

DNA: TGTGCCAGCAGCCAAGATACAGTCTTAGAAGCTTTCTTT
CDR3: CASSQDTVLEAFF
V: TRBV4-2
D: NA
J: TRBJ1-1
size: NA

DNA: TGTGCCAGCAGCTTGGAGGGGATGTACCAGCCCCAGCATTTT
CDR3: CASSLEGMYQPQHF
V: TRBV7-9
D: NA
J: TRBJ1-5
size: NA

DNA: TGCGCCAGCAGTTCAGGGACCTTTTACACAGATACGCAGTATTTT
CDR3: CASSSGTFYTDTQYF
V: TRBV4-3
D: NA
J: TRBJ2-3
size: NA

DNA: TGTGCCAGCAGCCAATCAAACGAGCAGTACTTC
CDR3: CASSQSNEQYF
V: TRBV16
D: NA
J: TRBJ2-7
size: few

DNA: TGTGCCAGCAGAGACGCGGGGGTAGGATCCGTGTACAATGAGCAGTTCTTC
CDR3: CASRDAGVGSVYNEQFF
V: TRBV7-9
D: TRBD2
J: TRBJ2-1
size: NA

DNA: TGTGCCAGCAGCAAAGTACCCCGAGAGCATTCAGTTGAGATGCCAGGGGACGGCGAGCAGTACTTC
CDR3: CASSKVPREHSVEMPGDGEQYF
V: TRBV21-1
D: NA
J: TRBJ2-7
size: NA

DNA: TGTGCCACCAGCAGAGAGTTAGCGGGGGGACTAGGTACGCAGTATTTT
CDR3: CATSRELAGGLGTQYF
V: TRBV15
D: TRBD2
J: TRBJ2-3
size: few

DNA: TGTGCCAGCAGCTTCACAGATACGCAGTATTTT
CDR3: CASSFTDTQYF
V: TRBV7-2
D: NA
J: TRBJ2-3
size: NA

DNA: TGCGCCAGCAGCTTTGGGCAGTATAATGAAAAACTGTTTTTT
CDR3: CASSFGQYNEKLFF
V: TRBV5-1
D: NA
J: TRBJ1-4
size: NA

DNA: TGCGCCAGCAGCGCCCGGGACAGGCTTACGAGGGGCTACACCTTC
CDR3: CASSARDRLTRGYTF
V: TRBV4-1
D: TRBD1
J: TRBJ1-2
size: NA

DNA: TGTGCCAGCAGCCGGGACTTTTTATTCACAGATACGCAGTATTTT
CDR3: CASSRDFLFTDTQYF
V: TRBV5-4
D: NA
J: TRBJ2-3
size: NA

DNA: TGTGCCAGCAGCTCGGGGCTGAGGGGGGGCGAGCAGTACTTC
CDR3: CASSSGLRGGEQYF
V: TRBV11-2
D: NA
J: TRBJ2-7
size: NA

DNA: TGTGCCAGCAGCGTCGGGGGCCTCACAGATACGCAGTATTTT
CDR3: CASSVGGLTDTQYF
V: TRBV5-8
D: NA
J: TRBJ2-3
size: NA

DNA: TGTGCCAGTAGTATTATTCTCCAGGGAGTATGCACAGATACGCAGTATTTT
CDR3: CASSIILQGVCTDTQYF
V: TRBV19
D: NA
J: TRBJ2-3
size: few

DNA: TGCGCCAGCAGCCTCTCCGGGGACAGTCGCACAGATACGCAGTATTTT
CDR3: CASSLSGDSRTDTQYF
V: TRBV4-3
D: TRBD1
J: TRBJ2-3
size: few

DNA: TGCGCCAGCAGCAAAACGACAGGCCGGGGCTCTGGAAACACCATATATTTT
CDR3: CASSKTTGRGSGNTIYF
V: TRBV4-1
D: NA
J: TRBJ1-3
size: NA

DNA: TGTGCCAGCTCACCACCGGGCACAGATACGCAGTATTTT
CDR3: CASSPPGTDTQYF
V: TRBV18
D: NA
J: TRBJ2-3
size: NA

DNA: TGTGCCATCGTCGGCAGCCTCTCTGGAAACACCATATATTTT
CDR3: CAIVGSLSGNTIYF
V: TRBV10-3
D: NA
J: TRBJ1-3
size: NA

DNA: TGTGCCAGCAGTTCCCCCCCTGGCAGTGTTAACTATGGCTACACCTTC
CDR3: CASSSPPGSVNYGYTF
V: TRBV6-5
D: NA
J: TRBJ1-2
size: NA

DNA: TGTGCCAGCAGCGTAGGAGGAGTTAGCGGGGAAATCCAAGAGACCCAGTACTTC
CDR3: CASSVGGVSGEIQETQYF
V: TRBV9
D: TRBD2
J: TRBJ2-5
size: NA

DNA: TGCGCCAGCAGCTTGGACTCGGGGAACACTGAAGCTTTCTTT
CDR3: CASSLDSGNTEAFF
V: TRBV5-1
D: NA
J: TRBJ1-1
size: few

DNA: TGTGCCAGTAGTACTCTCCCCTCATCCCGGAGTGGCTACACCTTC
CDR3: CASSTLPSSRSGYTF
V: TRBV19
D: NA
J: TRBJ1-2
size: NA

DNA: TGTGCCAGCAGTTACCAGGGGGGGGGCTACACCTTC
CDR3: CASSYQGGGYTF
V: TRBV6-5
D: TRBD1
J: TRBJ1-2
size: NA

DNA: TGCGCCAGCAGCTTGGCCGGAGGGATCGGGTACAATGAGCAGTTCTTC
CDR3: CASSLAGGIGYNEQFF
V: TRBV5-1
D: NA
J: TRBJ2-1
size: NA

DNA: TGTGCCAGCAGACACACAGGGGAGATGACCCTCCACTTT
CDR3: CASRHTGEMTLHF
V: TRBV6-5
D: TRBD1
J: TRBJ1-6
size: NA

DNA: TGTGCCAGTAGTGGGACAGGGGAGACAGATACGCAGTATTTT
CDR3: CASSGTGETDTQYF
V: TRBV19
D: TRBD1
J: TRBJ2-3
size: NA

DNA: TGTGCCAGCAGCGGACTTGACAGGGACTATGGCTACACCTTC
CDR3: CASSGLDRDYGYTF
V: TRBV9
D: TRBD1
J: TRBJ1-2
size: NA

DNA: TGTGCCAGCAGTGAAGGGGGGGACAGCCAGTTCTTC
CDR3: CASSEGGDSQFF
V: TRBV6-1
D: NA
J: TRBJ2-1
size: NA

DNA: TGTGCCAGCAGTGAAGGTGGGCGGAACTCCTACGAGCAGTACTTC
CDR3: CASSEGGRNSYEQYF
V: TRBV2
D: NA
J: TRBJ2-7
size: NA

DNA: TGTGCCAGCAGTTCCCCCCTACAGCCCAAGAAAATAGGGGAGCTGTTTTTT
CDR3: CASSSPLQPKKIGELFF
V: TRBV6-7
D: NA
J: TRBJ2-2
size: NA

DNA: TGTGCCAGCGTCGGTTTGAGAGAGACCCAGTACTTC
CDR3: CASVGLRETQYF
V: TRBV7-6
D: NA
J: TRBJ2-5
size: NA

DNA: TGCGCCAGCAGCTTGGCAGTTGCGGGAGTTTCGGAGACCCAGTACTTC
CDR3: CASSLAVAGVSETQYF
V: TRBV5-1
D: TRBD2
J: TRBJ2-5
size: NA

DNA: TGTGCCAGCAGTGACTCGGGCGGGCATAGCACCGGGGAGCTGTTTTTT
CDR3: CASSDSGGHSTGELFF
V: TRBV6-4
D: NA
J: TRBJ2-2
size: NA

DNA: TGCGCCAGCAGCATCCTAGATGGGACAGGGTTTGAAGCTTTCTTT
CDR3: CASSILDGTGFEAFF
V: TRBV5-1
D: TRBD1
J: TRBJ1-1
size: NA

DNA: TGTGCCAGCACCCTAGTTACGGTTACGGTTCCCTATGGCTACACCTTC
CDR3: CASTLVTVTVPYGYTF
V: TRBV6-6
D: NA
J: TRBJ1-2
size: NA

DNA: TGTGCCAGCAGCTTTTCCCAGGGGGCAGATGAAAAACTGTTTTTT
CDR3: CASSFSQGADEKLFF
V: TRBV7-9
D: TRBD1
J: TRBJ1-4
size: NA

DNA: TGTGCCAGCAACCAGAGGGCAGGGGACTACAATGAGCAGTTCTTC
CDR3: CASNQRAGDYNEQFF
V: TRBV7-2
D: NA
J: TRBJ2-1
size: NA

DNA: TGTGCCAGCGGCCGCGAGACCCAGTACTTC
CDR3: CASGRETQYF
V: TRBV5-5
D: NA
J: TRBJ2-5
size: NA

DNA: TGTGCCAGCAGTTTGGGACAGGGGATGACGCAGTATTTT
CDR3: CASSLGQGMTQYF
V: TRBV27
D: TRBD1
J: TRBJ2-3
size: NA

DNA: TGCGCCAGCAGCTTAAGGGGCACAGCCTTTCCCGCTAACTATGGCTACACCTTC
CDR3: CASSLRGTAFPANYGYTF
V: TRBV5-1
D: NA
J: TRBJ1-2
size: NA

DNA: TGTGCCAGCCGAGTATCGGGGGCGACCTACGAGCAGTACTTC
CDR3: CASRVSGATYEQYF
V: TRBV5-6
D: NA
J: TRBJ2-7
size: NA

DNA: TGTGCCAGCAGCTTTGGTGGGAACTACTACGAGCAGTACTTC
CDR3: CASSFGGNYYEQYF
V: TRBV7-9
D: NA
J: TRBJ2-7
size: once

DNA: TGTGCCAGCAGTACAAGGACAGGGTGGGCCGGGGAGCTGTTTTTT
CDR3: CASSTRTGWAGELFF
V: TRBV6-5
D: TRBD1
J: TRBJ2-2
size: NA

DNA: TGTGCCAGTAGTATAGGCCAGGGCCTCACCTACGAGCAGTACTTC
CDR3: CASSIGQGLTYEQYF
V: TRBV19
D: NA
J: TRBJ2-7
size: NA

DNA: TGTGCCAGCAGCCAAGAGGTGAGGGGGCATCCTTACGAGCAGTACTTC
CDR3: CASSQEVRGHPYEQYF
V: TRBV4-2
D: TRBD1
J: TRBJ2-7
size: NA

DNA: TGTGCCTGGAGGGGGGGACGGCGAAACACCATATATTTT
CDR3: CAWRGGRRNTIYF
V: TRBV30
D: NA
J: TRBJ1-3
size: NA

DNA: TGTGCCAGCAGTCTTTTGCGGGCTAGCGGCACAGATACGCAGTATTTT
CDR3: CASSLLRASGTDTQYF
V: TRBV27
D: NA
J: TRBJ2-3
size: NA

DNA: TGTGCCAGCAGCCAAGGTTCTGGAATCAACACTGAAGCTTTCTTT
CDR3: CASSQGSGINTEAFF
V: TRBV4-2
D: NA
J: TRBJ1-1
size: NA

DNA: TGTGCCAGCAGCTTGGGAGCGGCCCAGCCCCAGCATTTT
CDR3: CASSLGAAQPQHF
V: TRBV5-6
D: NA
J: TRBJ1-5
size: once